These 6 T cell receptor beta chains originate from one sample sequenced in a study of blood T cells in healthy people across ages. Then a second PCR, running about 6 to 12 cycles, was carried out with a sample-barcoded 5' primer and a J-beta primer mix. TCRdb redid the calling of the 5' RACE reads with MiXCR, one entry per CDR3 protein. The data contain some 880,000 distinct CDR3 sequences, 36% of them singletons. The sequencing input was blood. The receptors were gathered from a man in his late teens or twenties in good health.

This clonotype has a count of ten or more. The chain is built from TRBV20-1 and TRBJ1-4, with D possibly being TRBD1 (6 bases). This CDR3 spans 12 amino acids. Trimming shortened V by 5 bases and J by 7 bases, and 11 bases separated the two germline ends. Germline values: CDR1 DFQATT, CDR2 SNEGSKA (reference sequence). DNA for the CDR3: TGCAGTGCTGGCCAGGGGAGTGAAAAACTGTTTTTT. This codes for CSAGQGSEKLFF.

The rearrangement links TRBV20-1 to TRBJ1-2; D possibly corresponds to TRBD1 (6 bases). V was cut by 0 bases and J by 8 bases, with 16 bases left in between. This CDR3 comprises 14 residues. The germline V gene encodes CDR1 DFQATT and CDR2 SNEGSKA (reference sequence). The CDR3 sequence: CSARDGGGRWGYTF. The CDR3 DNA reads TGCAGTGCTAGAGATGGAGGGGGGCGCTGGGGCTACACCTTC.

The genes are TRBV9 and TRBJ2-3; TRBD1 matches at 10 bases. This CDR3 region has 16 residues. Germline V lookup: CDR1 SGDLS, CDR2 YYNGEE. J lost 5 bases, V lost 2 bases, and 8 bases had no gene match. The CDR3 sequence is CASSVQGRTGGDTQYF. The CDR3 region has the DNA TGTGCCAGCAGCGTCCAAGGTCGGACAGGGGGAGATACGCAGTATTTT.

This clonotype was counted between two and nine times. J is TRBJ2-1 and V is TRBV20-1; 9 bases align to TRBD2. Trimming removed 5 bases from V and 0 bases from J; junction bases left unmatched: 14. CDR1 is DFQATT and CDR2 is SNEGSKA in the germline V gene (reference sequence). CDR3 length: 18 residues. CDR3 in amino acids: CSARQAGGSALSYNEQFF. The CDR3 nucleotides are TGCAGTGCTCGCCAAGCGGGGGGCAGCGCCCTCTCCTACAATGAGCAGTTCTTC.

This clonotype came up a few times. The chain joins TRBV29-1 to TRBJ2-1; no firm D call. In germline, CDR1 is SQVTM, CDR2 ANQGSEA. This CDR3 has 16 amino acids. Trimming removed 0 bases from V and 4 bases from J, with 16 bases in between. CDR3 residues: CSVEDRWDGDYNEQFF. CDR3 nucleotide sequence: TGCAGCGTTGAAGATCGTTGGGATGGGGATTACAATGAGCAGTTCTTC.

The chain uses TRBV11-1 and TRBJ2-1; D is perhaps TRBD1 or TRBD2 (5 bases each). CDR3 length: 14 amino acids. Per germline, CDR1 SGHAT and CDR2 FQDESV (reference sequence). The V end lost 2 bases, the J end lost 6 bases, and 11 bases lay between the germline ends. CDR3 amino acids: CASSLSSGTNEQFF. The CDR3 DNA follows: TGTGCCAGCAGCTTATCGTCCGGGACCAATGAGCAGTTCTTC.